The sequence of this T cell receptor (beta chain) was determined in a study of CD8+ T cells in alopecia areata. cDNA serving as the sequencing template came from extracted, reverse transcribed RNA. Profiled with immunoSEQ multiplex PCR; TCRdb holds only in-frame clones, not every one. The sample has 140,000 or so clones, around 49% seen once. Alopecia areata patients had lesional scalp punch biopsies and peripheral blood taken from them. The CDR3 extends over 9 amino acids. V dropped 4 bases and J dropped 9 bases, with 4 bases sitting between them. Germline loops: CDR1 SQVTM, CDR2 ANQGSEA. A note on this clone: This specimen includes other DNA sequences encoding the same CDR3.

The chain employs TRBV29-1 and TRBJ2-1; D gene unclear. The receptor was derived from a human donor with alopecia areata. The material sequenced was CD4+ T cells sorted from blood, taken at week 0. The chain's CDR3 is CSVAGEQFF. CDR3 DNA: TGCAGCGTTGCGGGTGAGCAGTTCTTC.